The clone carrying this T cell receptor (beta chain) was seen at least ten times. Arm-PCR of CDR3 regions with iRepertoire HTBI primers generated TCR beta libraries. TCRdb recomputed calls from the multiplex PCR reads with MiXCR, one row per CDR3 protein. This table has 350,000 to 450,000 distinct CDR3 sequences, less than 30% appearing once. The data originate from a study of regulatory T cells in long-lasting Graves disease. Time point of the sample: persistent/refractory GD, antithyroid drugs over 5 years with positive TRAb. The TCR library used RNA extracted from PBMCs. The V and J ends lost 6 bases and 0 bases respectively, with 8 bases between them. The CDR3 spans 13 residues. Germline-derived CDR1 and CDR2 are SNHLY and FYNNEI.

This receptor was obtained from a woman between 40 and 50 years old with Graves disease. The sample was peripheral blood mononuclear cells (PBMCs), taken when the disease was refractory, from a patient treated with antithyroid drugs. The rearrangement uses TRBV2 and TRBJ1-1; possible D gene TRBD1, 6 bases. This CDR3 reads CASRDSMNTEAFF. In DNA form, the CDR3 reads TGTGCCAGCAGGGACAGCATGAACACTGAAGCTTTCTTT.